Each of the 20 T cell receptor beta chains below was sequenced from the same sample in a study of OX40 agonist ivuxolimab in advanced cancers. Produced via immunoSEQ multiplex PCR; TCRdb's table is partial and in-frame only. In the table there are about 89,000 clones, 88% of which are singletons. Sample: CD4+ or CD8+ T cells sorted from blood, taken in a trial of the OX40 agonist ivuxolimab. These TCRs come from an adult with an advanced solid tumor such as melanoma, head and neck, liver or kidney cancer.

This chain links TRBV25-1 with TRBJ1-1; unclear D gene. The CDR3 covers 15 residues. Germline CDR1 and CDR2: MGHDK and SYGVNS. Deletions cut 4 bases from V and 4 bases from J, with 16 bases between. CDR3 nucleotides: TGTGCCAGCAGTGCCCCGGGCCCCCGGAGCACTGAAGCTTTCTTT. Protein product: CASSAPGPRSTEAFF.

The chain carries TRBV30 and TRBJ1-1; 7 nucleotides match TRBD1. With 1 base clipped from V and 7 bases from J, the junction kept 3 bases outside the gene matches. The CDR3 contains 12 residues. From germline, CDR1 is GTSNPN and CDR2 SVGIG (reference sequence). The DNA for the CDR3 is TGTGCCTGGAGTGGGAGGGACAGTGAAGCTTTCTTT. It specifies CAWSGRDSEAFF.

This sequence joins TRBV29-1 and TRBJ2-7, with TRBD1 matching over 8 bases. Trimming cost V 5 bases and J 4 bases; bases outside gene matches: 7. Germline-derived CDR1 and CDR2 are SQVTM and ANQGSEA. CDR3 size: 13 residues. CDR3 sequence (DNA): TGCAGCGTTAAAGGGACAGGAATTTACGAGCAGTACTTC. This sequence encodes CSVKGTGIYEQYF.

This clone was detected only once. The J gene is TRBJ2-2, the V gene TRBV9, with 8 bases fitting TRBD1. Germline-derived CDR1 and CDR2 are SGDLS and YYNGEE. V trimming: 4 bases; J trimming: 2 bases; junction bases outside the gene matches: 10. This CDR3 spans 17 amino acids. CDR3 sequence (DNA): TGTGCCAGCAGCCCGAATCTAGGACAGGGCAACACCGGGGAGCTGTTTTTT. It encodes CASSPNLGQGNTGELFF.

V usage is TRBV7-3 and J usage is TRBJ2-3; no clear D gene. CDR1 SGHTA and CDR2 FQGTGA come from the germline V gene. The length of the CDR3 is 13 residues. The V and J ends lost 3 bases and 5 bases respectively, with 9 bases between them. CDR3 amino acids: CASSFSGQDTQYF. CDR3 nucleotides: TGTGCCAGCAGCTTCTCCGGGCAAGATACGCAGTATTTT.

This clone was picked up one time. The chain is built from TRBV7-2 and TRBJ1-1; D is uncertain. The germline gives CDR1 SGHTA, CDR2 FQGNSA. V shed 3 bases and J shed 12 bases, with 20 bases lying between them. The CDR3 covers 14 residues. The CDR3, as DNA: TGTGCCAGCAGCTTCAAAACAACCCAAGTAACGCCTTTCTTT. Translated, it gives CASSFKTTQVTPFF.

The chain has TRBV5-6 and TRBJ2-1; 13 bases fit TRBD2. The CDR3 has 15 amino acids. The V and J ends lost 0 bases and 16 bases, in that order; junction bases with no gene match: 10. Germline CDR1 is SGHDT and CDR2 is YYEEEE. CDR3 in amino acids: CASSLALAGGQITFF. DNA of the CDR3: TGTGCCAGCAGCTTGGCACTAGCGGGGGGGCAAATTACTTTCTTC.

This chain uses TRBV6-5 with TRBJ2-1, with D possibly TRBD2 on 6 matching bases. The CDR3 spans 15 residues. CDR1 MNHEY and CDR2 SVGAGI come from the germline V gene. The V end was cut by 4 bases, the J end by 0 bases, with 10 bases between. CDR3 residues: CASSSRGSSYNEQFF. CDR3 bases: TGTGCCAGCAGTTCTCGGGGGAGCTCCTACAATGAGCAGTTCTTC.

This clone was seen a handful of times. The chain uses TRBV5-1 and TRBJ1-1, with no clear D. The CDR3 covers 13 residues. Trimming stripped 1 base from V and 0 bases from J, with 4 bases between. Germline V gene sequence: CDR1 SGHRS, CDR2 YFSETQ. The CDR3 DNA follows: TGCGCCAGCAGCTTGACAGTGAACACTGAAGCTTTCTTT. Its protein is CASSLTVNTEAFF.

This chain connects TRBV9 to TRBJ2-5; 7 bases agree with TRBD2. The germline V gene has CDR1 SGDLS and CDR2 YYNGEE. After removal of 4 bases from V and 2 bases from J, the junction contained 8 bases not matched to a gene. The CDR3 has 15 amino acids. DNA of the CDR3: TGTGCCAGCAGCCCACGGGGGACTACACAAGAGACCCAGTACTTC. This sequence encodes CASSPRGTTQETQYF.

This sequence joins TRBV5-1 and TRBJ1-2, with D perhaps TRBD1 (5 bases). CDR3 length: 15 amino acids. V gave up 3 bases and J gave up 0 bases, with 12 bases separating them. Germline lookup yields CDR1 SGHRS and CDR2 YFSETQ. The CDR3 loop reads CASSSGDGANYGYTF. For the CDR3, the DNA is TGCGCCAGCAGCTCGGGGGACGGAGCTAACTATGGCTACACCTTC.

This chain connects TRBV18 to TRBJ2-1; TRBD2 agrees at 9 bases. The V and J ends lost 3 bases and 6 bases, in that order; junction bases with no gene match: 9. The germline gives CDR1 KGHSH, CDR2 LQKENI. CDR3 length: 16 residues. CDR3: CASSPPGLAGPNEQFF. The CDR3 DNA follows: TGTGCCAGCTCACCTCCTGGGCTAGCGGGGCCCAATGAGCAGTTCTTC.

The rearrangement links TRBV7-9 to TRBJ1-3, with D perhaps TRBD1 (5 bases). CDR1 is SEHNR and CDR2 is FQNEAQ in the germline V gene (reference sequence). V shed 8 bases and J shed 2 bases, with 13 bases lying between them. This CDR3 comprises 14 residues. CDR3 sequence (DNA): TGTGCCAGCGAGGACACAGCGGCTGGAAACACCATATATTTT. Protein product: CASEDTAAGNTIYF.

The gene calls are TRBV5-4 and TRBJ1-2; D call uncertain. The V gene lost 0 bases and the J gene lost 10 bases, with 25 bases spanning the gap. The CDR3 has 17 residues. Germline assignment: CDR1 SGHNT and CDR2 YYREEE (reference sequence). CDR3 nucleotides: TGTGCCAGCAGCTTGGGCGAGAGGCGGTCAGTGGGAGGTGACTACACCTTC. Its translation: CASSLGERRSVGGDYTF. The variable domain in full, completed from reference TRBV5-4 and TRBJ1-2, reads ETGVTQSPTHLIKTRGQQVTLRCSSQSGHNTVSWYQQALGQGPQFIFQYYREEENGRGNFPPRFSGLQFPNYSSELNVNALELDDSALYLCASSLGERRSVGGDYTFGSGTRLTVV.

The CDR3 protein is CASTLAYKSPLHF. The CDR3 region has the DNA TGTGCCAGCACCCTGGCCTACAAATCACCCCTCCACTTT. This chain connects TRBV6-1 to TRBJ1-6; the D is unclear. Germline V gives CDR1 MNHNS, CDR2 SASEGT. The V gene lost 7 bases and the J gene lost 10 bases, with 14 bases spanning the gap. CDR3 size: 13 residues.

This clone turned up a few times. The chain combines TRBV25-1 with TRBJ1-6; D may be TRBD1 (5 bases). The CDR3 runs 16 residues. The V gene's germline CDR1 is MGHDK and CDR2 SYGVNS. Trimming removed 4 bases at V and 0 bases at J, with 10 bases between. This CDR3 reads CASSGGGSSYNSPLHF. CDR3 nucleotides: TGTGCCAGCAGTGGCGGGGGAAGCTCCTATAATTCACCCCTCCACTTT.

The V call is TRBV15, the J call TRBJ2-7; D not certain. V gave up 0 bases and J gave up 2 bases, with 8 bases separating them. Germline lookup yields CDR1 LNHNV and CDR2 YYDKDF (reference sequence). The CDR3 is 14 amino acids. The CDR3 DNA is TGTGCCACCAGCAGAGATCAGATACCCTACGAGCAGTACTTC. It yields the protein CATSRDQIPYEQYF.

CDR3 sequence reads: CASSFSRGWANNQPQHF. CDR3 nucleotides: TGTGCCAGCAGCTTCTCGAGAGGGTGGGCCAACAATCAGCCCCAGCATTTT. The chain combines TRBV7-8 with TRBJ1-5; D uncertain. CDR3 length: 17 amino acids. V dropped 3 bases and J dropped 3 bases, with 18 bases sitting between them. The germline V gene has CDR1 SGHVS and CDR2 FQNEAQ.

In DNA form, the CDR3 reads TGTGCCAGCTCAAAAGGACAGGGTACCTACGAGCAGTACTTC. It translates to CASSKGQGTYEQYF. The rearrangement uses TRBV18 and TRBJ2-7; 8 bases fit TRBD1. The germline V gene has CDR1 KGHSH and CDR2 LQKENI. CDR3 length equals 14 residues. J gave up 2 bases and V 5 bases, and 5 bases lay outside the gene matches.

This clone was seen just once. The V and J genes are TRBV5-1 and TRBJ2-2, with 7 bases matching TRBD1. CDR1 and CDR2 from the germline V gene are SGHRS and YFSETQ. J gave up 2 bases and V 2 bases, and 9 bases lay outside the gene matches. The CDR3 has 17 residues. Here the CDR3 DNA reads TGCGCCAGCAGCTTACCACAGGGGCAAGGCAACACCGGGGAGCTGTTTTTT. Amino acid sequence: CASSLPQGQGNTGELFF.